One sample yielded the 13 T cell receptor beta chains listed below, sequenced in a study of shared clonotypes between healthy human individuals. TCRdb's table, derived via immunoSEQ multiplex PCR, lists solely in-frame clones and lacks some. In the table there are roughly 2.4 million clones, more than 90% of which are singletons. Sequencing input: naive CD4+ T cells sorted from blood. As for subset: CD45RA+ positively selected. The receptor set was obtained from a man aged 18 to 35 in good health.

This chain joins TRBV6-4 and TRBJ2-2, with 9 bases lining up with TRBD1. V was clipped by 8 bases and J by 6 bases; unmatched bases: 7. The CDR3 runs 14 residues. The germline CDR1 and CDR2 sequences are MRHNA and SNTAGT. CDR3 sequence reads: CASQVGQGSGELFF. In nucleotides, the CDR3 is TGTGCCAGCCAAGTGGGACAGGGTTCCGGGGAGCTGTTTTTT.

This clone appeared once. At the DNA level, this CDR3 is encoded by other sequences in the same sample as well. J is TRBJ1-1 and V is TRBV5-1, with TRBD1 matching 8 bases. Per the germline V gene, CDR1 is SGHRS and CDR2 is YFSETQ. This CDR3 spans 14 amino acids. The ends lost 4 bases at V and 1 base at J; junction bases unmatched: 3. CDR3 amino acids: CASSPGTGNTEAFF. The CDR3 coding sequence is TGCGCCAGCAGCCCTGGGACAGGGAACACTGAAGCTTTCTTT.

This rearrangement joins TRBV5-8 to TRBJ2-5; the match to TRBD1 covers 7 bases. The CDR3 totals 16 residues. Germline V gene data show CDR1 as SGHTS and CDR2 as YDEGEE. V lost 4 bases to trimming and J lost 3 bases; unmatched junction nucleotides: 12. The CDR3 protein is CASSQQGWGKKETQYF. The CDR3 nucleotides are TGTGCCAGCAGCCAACAGGGGTGGGGAAAAAAAGAGACCCAGTACTTC.

V is TRBV21-1 and J is TRBJ1-5. TRBV21-1 is termed a pseudogene. The CDR3 is 16 residues long. The CDR3: CASISGVHCVNQPQHF. Here the CDR3 DNA reads TGTGCCAGCATCTCGGGAGTCCATTGTGTCAATCAGCCCCAGCATTTT.

The rearrangement links TRBV30 to TRBJ1-3; unclear D gene. CDR3 length equals 16 residues. Germline loops: CDR1 GTSNPN, CDR2 SVGIG (reference sequence). The germline V and J ends were trimmed by 0 bases and 0 bases, with 12 bases remaining between them. CDR3 nucleotide sequence: TGTGCCTGGAGTGTACTGAACAGTTTCTCTGGAAACACCATATATTTT. Protein sequence: CAWSVLNSFSGNTIYF.

J is TRBJ1-1 and V is TRBV6-5, with D perhaps matching TRBD1 (5 bases). From germline, CDR1 is MNHEY and CDR2 SVGAGI. This CDR3 is built from 12 residues. The V gene lost 6 bases and the J gene lost 10 bases, with 15 bases spanning the gap. The CDR3 DNA follows: TGTGCCAGCAGCCGGGACCGGAAGGCAGCTTTCTTT. Protein sequence: CASSRDRKAAFF.

With regard to this clone: Other DNA sequences in this sample translate to the same CDR3. CDR3 residues: CASSYSESSPLHF. CDR3 bases: TGTGCCAGCAGTTACTCGGAGTCTTCACCCCTCCACTTT. The J gene is TRBJ1-6, the V gene TRBV6-6, with D unclear. The length of the CDR3 is 13 residues. Germline CDR1 reads MNHNY; CDR2 reads SVGAGI (reference sequence). V was trimmed by 0 bases and J by 9 bases, leaving 6 bases between them.

V is TRBV2 and J is TRBJ1-4; 11 bases agree with TRBD1. Germline V gene sequence: CDR1 SNHLY, CDR2 FYNNEI. The CDR3 is made up of 15 amino acids. J lost 3 bases, V lost 6 bases, and 3 bases had no gene match. This CDR3 reads CASSGQGAPNEKLFF. CDR3 in DNA: TGTGCCAGCAGCGGACAGGGGGCACCTAATGAAAAACTGTTTTTT.

This chain connects TRBV18 to TRBJ2-7; D is possibly TRBD1 (6 bases). This CDR3 has 13 residues. Germline V lookup: CDR1 KGHSH, CDR2 LQKENI. The V end was cut by 6 bases, the J end by 3 bases, with 12 bases between. The CDR3 loop reads CASSTGHGYEQYF. DNA for the CDR3: TGTGCCAGCTCCACGGGACACGGCTACGAGCAGTACTTC.

The chain carries TRBV5-4 and TRBJ1-4; 7 nucleotides match TRBD1. The CDR3 length is 14 residues. The V gene's germline CDR1 is SGHNT and CDR2 YYREEE (reference sequence). The J segment lost 4 bases and the V segment lost 4 bases, leaving 4 bases of the junction unmatched. The CDR3: CASSQGGGNEKLFF. The CDR3 coding sequence is TGTGCCAGCAGCCAAGGGGGCGGTAATGAAAAACTGTTTTTT. The full variable domain, completed using reference TRBV5-4 and TRBJ1-4, is ETGVTQSPTHLIKTRGQQVTLRCSSQSGHNTVSWYQQALGQGPQFIFQYYREEENGRGNFPPRFSGLQFPNYSSELNVNALELDDSALYLCASSQGGGNEKLFFGSGTQLSVL.

Turning to this clone: At the DNA level, this CDR3 is encoded by other sequences in the same sample as well. The CDR3 loop is CASSGQGNNSPLHF. CDR3 sequence (DNA): TGTGCCAGCAGTGGACAGGGGAATAATTCACCCCTCCACTTT. This sequence joins TRBV2 and TRBJ1-6; TRBD1 matches 8 bases. Losses at the gene ends were 4 bases for V and 5 bases for J; bases not matched to a gene: 1. This CDR3 comprises 14 residues. The V gene's germline CDR1 is SNHLY and CDR2 FYNNEI.

Remarks on this clone: Other DNA sequences from this sample encode an identical CDR3 as well. Written as DNA, the CDR3 is TGTGCCAGCAGCTTAGGTAGCGGAAGCACAGATACGCAGTATTTT. Protein product: CASSLGSGSTDTQYF. The V and J genes are TRBV7-9 and TRBJ2-3; the D gene is possibly TRBD2 (6 bases). In germline, CDR1 is SEHNR, CDR2 FQNEAQ (reference sequence). The CDR3 has 15 amino acids. Trimming took 1 base from V and 0 from J, leaving 8 bases between them.

The rearrangement joins TRBV10-1 to TRBJ1-1; 8 bases fit TRBD1. V lost 2 bases, J lost 4 bases, and 3 bases stayed unmatched. The CDR3 contains 14 residues. CDR1 WNHNN and CDR2 SYGVQD come from the germline V gene (reference sequence). Here the CDR3 reads CASSENRGGTEAFF. The CDR3 DNA follows: TGCGCCAGCAGTGAGAACAGGGGGGGCACTGAAGCTTTCTTT.